This TCR beta chain was recorded in a study of blood T cell repertoires in COVID-19. CDR3 length: 15 amino acids. The V and J ends lost 0 bases and 6 bases respectively, with 12 bases between them. Germline V gene sequence: CDR1 SGHRS, CDR2 YFSETQ. TCRdb's copy holds only in-frame clones and misses some; the assay was immunoSEQ multiplex PCR. This table has about 160,000 clones, approximately 93% appearing once. Source material: peripheral blood. The chain links TRBV5-1 to TRBJ1-4; unclear D gene. This TCR came from a woman aged 60-75 years with COVID-19, enrolled during active disease. The CDR3 DNA sequence: TGCGCCAGCAGCTTGGGACACTTAGGCGATGAAAAACTGTTTTTT. It translates to CASSLGHLGDEKLFF.